This T cell receptor beta chain was sequenced for a study of blood T cell repertoires in COVID-19. On the study more broadly: The United States, Italy and Spain supplied acute and convalescent COVID-19 samples. Nucleic acid was either cDNA or gDNA, and it came from T cells, B-cell-depleted T cells, or PBMCs.

In the original workflow: Cell counts per sample came from amplifying reference gene primers. Libraries were prepared by immunoSEQ multiplex PCR; TCRdb keeps only in-frame clonotypes and omits some of them. The V and J calls and the clone size are those of that table, but D and trimming were determined from the DNA. The repertoire holds about 210,000 clones, with around four fifths as singletons. V lost 5 bases to trimming and J lost 2 bases, with 15 bases between them. In germline, CDR1 is PRHDT, CDR2 FYEKMQ (reference sequence). This CDR3 contains 16 residues. What was sequenced was peripheral blood. This TCR derives from a woman between 45 and 60 years old with active or convalescent COVID-19. This chain joins TRBV13 and TRBJ2-2; D possibly corresponds to TRBD1 (6 bases). For the CDR3, the DNA is TGTGCCAGCAGCCGCCTCCTCAGGGGAAACACCGGGGAGCTGTTTTTT. Its translation: CASSRLLRGNTGELFF.